The T cell receptor (beta chain) described here comes from a study of identical twins. Notes on the study in general: The degree of excess twin sharing was weaker in beta out-of-frame sequences. Clonotypes of the beta chain that were abundant in cord blood carried fewer insertions (memory repertoires showed none).

Healthy Caucasians alone served as donors. Template switching, a step in the protocol, added a universal primer site, and cDNA carried unique molecular identifiers. TCRdb reprocessed the 5' RACE reads with MiXCR, giving one entry per CDR3 protein. The repertoire holds about 100,000 distinct CDR3 sequences, with 5.9% as singletons. This clonotype has at least ten counts. Antigen: not known. The clonotype comes from a woman between 45 and 60 years old in good health. What was sequenced was memory T cells sorted from blood.

CDR3 sequence (DNA): TGCAGTGCTGACGGACAGGGAGGCCACGAGCAGTACTTC. This encodes CSADGQGGHEQYF. The chain recombines TRBV20-1 with TRBJ2-7, with 8 nucleotides matching TRBD1. This CDR3 comprises 13 residues. Germline V CDR1 and CDR2: DFQATT, SNEGSKA (reference sequence). J lost 5 bases, V lost 5 bases, and 8 bases had no gene match.